This section outlines one T cell receptor (beta chain) sequence together with its context. The antigen is undetermined. This CDR3 has 16 amino acids. V lost 3 bases and J 1 base, leaving 13 bases between the germline ends. In germline, CDR1 is KGHSH, CDR2 LQKENI. This sample stems from a study of beta chain features in type 1 diabetes. General observations from the study: The study found fewer insertions and more deletions at VDJ junctions in type 1 diabetes patients.

There was one heparinised blood draw per donor, averaging roughly 100 mL. The whole isolated RNA underwent reverse transcription, so sequencing captured expressed TCRB transcripts. TCRdb's copy holds only in-frame clones and misses some; the assay was immunoSEQ multiplex PCR. The repertoire includes about 900,000 clones, about 17% of them detected once, and 0.023% sits in the top ten. V and J are TRBV18 and TRBJ2-1; no reliable D call. The sequence came from a woman under 30 in good health. Sequenced input: naive CD4+ T cells from blood. The CDR3 nucleotides read TGTGCCAGCTCACCTGGCCGTCAGAGATCCTACAATGAGCAGTTCTTC. Translated, it gives CASSPGRQRSYNEQFF.